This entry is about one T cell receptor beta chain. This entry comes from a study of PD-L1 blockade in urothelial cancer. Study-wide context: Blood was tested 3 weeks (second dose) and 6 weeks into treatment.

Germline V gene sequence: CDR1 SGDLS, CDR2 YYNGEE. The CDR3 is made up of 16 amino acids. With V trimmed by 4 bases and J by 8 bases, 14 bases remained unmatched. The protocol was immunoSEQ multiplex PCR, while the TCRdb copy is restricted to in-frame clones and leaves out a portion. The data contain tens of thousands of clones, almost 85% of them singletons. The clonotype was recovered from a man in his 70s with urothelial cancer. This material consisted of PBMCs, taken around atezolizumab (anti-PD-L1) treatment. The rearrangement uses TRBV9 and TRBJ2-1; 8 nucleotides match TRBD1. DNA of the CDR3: TGTGCCAGCAGCACCGACACGGGACAGGCTATCTATGAGCAGTTCTTC. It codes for CASSTDTGQAIYEQFF.